This T cell receptor (beta chain) was captured in a study of cytomegalovirus exposure and HLA in healthy donors. PCR employed 60 Vbeta and 13 Jbeta primers. Repertoires were generated with immunoSEQ multiplex PCR, while TCRdb's copy carries only in-frame clones and drops some. Of about 190,000 clones in the sample, 12% are singletons; the top ten hold about 7.8%. The CDR3 runs to 14 residues. Germline CDR1 reads MDHEN; CDR2 reads SYDVKM. V gave up 7 bases and J gave up 1 base; unmatched junction bases: 6. Points from the study as a whole: 87-base-pair reads could not separate some V segments, including TRBV6-2 and TRBV6-3. Data from an earlier analysis indicated that most TCR beta V segments were productive either about 90% or about 30% of the time. Three chains linked to CMV were shown in vitro to be specific for CMV antigens.

Points on this clone: Antigen unknown.

The TCR was taken from a man aged 50-59 years in good health and CMV-seropositive. This chain connects TRBV28 to TRBJ1-1; 7 nucleotides match TRBD1. The sequencing input was PBMCs. CDR3 DNA sequence: TGTGCCAGCAACACACAGGGGAGGAACACTGAAGCTTTCTTT. It specifies CASNTQGRNTEAFF.